Below, 28 T cell receptor beta chains from the same sample are listed, as sequenced in a study of T-cell reconstitution after alpha-beta-depleted transplantation in children. Unique molecular identifiers were built into the TCRbeta library. TCRdb reanalysed the PCR reads using MiXCR and keeps one entry per CDR3 protein. Among 280,000 or so distinct CDR3 sequences listed, roughly 10% were seen once. Sample: peripheral blood, taken 180 days after TCRalphabeta/CD19-depleted stem cell transplant. The receptor set was obtained from a male patient between 2 and 10 years old who had a stem cell transplant for chronic granulomatous disease, so the T cells may come from the graft donor.

At least ten counts were recorded for this clonotype. J is TRBJ1-1 and V is TRBV12-3 or TRBV12-4; D may be TRBD1 (6 bases). The CDR3 runs to 17 residues. V lost 1 base and J lost 5, with 20 bases in between. The CDR3 DNA is TGTGCCAGCAGTTTAGTATCCCCTGGGACATTGGGGACTGAAGCTTTCTTT. Protein product: CASSLVSPGTLGTEAFF.

This clonotype appeared many times. The chain couples TRBV28 to TRBJ2-5; 10 positions agree with TRBD2. Germline values: CDR1 MDHEN, CDR2 SYDVKM. CDR3 length: 17 residues. J gave up 1 base and V 1 base, and 6 bases lay outside the gene matches. The CDR3 nucleotides read TGTGCCAGCAGTTTATTAGGACTAGCGGCAATCCAAGAGACCCAGTACTTC. It yields the protein CASSLLGLAAIQETQYF.

This clonotype was observed many times. The chain combines TRBV27 with TRBJ2-7; TRBD1 matches 12 bases. V dropped 8 bases and J dropped 0; count of bases not matched to a gene: 2. Germline V gene lookup returns CDR1 MNHEY and CDR2 SMNVEV (reference sequence). The CDR3 is 14 amino acids. The CDR3 sequence: CASGTGGPSYEQYF. The CDR3 DNA reads TGTGCCAGCGGGACAGGGGGCCCCTCCTACGAGCAGTACTTC.

There are many counts of this clonotype. V gene TRBV11-2 combines with J gene TRBJ2-5; D call uncertain. In germline, CDR1 is SGHAT, CDR2 FQNNGV. This CDR3 is built from 15 residues. V dropped 3 bases and J dropped 4 bases, with 15 bases sitting between them. CDR3 coding DNA: TGTGCCAGCAGCTTGTCAGCCTTTAGTAGAGAGACCCAGTACTTC. This encodes CASSLSAFSRETQYF. Combining the CDR3 with reference TRBV11-2 and TRBJ2-5 gives the whole variable domain EAGVAQSPRYKIIEKRQSVAFWCNPISGHATLYWYQQILGQGPKLLIQFQNNGVVDDSQLPKDRFSAERLKGVDSTLKIQPAKLEDSAVYLCASSLSAFSRETQYFGPGTRLLVL.

This clonotype was observed at least ten times. The genes are TRBV5-5 and TRBJ2-2; 11 nucleotides agree with TRBD2. The V gene's germline CDR1 is SGHKS and CDR2 YYEKEE (reference sequence). The junction had 12 bases not matched to a gene; V was cut back by 2 bases and J by 6 bases. The CDR3 length is 18 residues. For the CDR3, the DNA is TGTGCCAGCAGCTTTGGACTAGCGGGTATAACACTTGCCGGGGAGCTGTTTTTT. Protein sequence: CASSFGLAGITLAGELFF. The whole variable domain, filled in from reference TRBV5-5 and TRBJ2-2, reads DAGVTQSPTHLIKTRGQQVTLRCSPISGHKSVSWYQQVLGQGPQFIFQYYEKEERGRGNFPDRFSARQFPNYSSELNVNALLLGDSALYLCASSFGLAGITLAGELFFGEGSRLTVL.

This clonotype was detected many times. V gene TRBV27 combines with J gene TRBJ2-5, with 10 nucleotides matching TRBD1. Germline lookup yields CDR1 MNHEY and CDR2 SMNVEV (reference sequence). The CDR3 length is 16 residues. V gave up 3 bases and J gave up 4 bases; unmatched junction bases: 8. The CDR3 DNA reads as TGTGCCAGCAGTTTTTCACCGGGACAGGGGTCAGAGACCCAGTACTTC. Translated, it gives CASSFSPGQGSETQYF.

This clonotype was seen ten or more times. The V gene is TRBV18, the J gene TRBJ2-4; 7 positions agree with TRBD1. This CDR3 contains 15 residues. Germline assignment: CDR1 KGHSH and CDR2 LQKENI. V lost 5 bases to trimming and J lost 0 bases; unmatched junction nucleotides: 4. The CDR3 DNA follows: TGTGCCAGCTCAGTTCAGGGGGTAGCCAAAAACATTCAGTACTTC. Translated, it gives CASSVQGVAKNIQYF.

This clonotype was seen at least ten times. V and J are TRBV7-6 and TRBJ2-1; 8 bases line up with TRBD1. There are 16 residues in the CDR3. Germline trimming cut 4 bases from V and 1 base from J; bases unmatched to any gene: 6. Germline V lookup: CDR1 SGHVS, CDR2 FNYEAQ. The CDR3: CASSSEDRVSYNEQFF. The CDR3 nucleotides are TGTGCCAGCAGCTCCGAGGACAGGGTGTCCTACAATGAGCAGTTCTTC. Variable domain in full (rest from reference TRBV7-6 and TRBJ2-1): GAGVSQSPRYKVTKRGQDVALRCDPISGHVSLYWYRQALGQGPEFLTYFNYEAQQDKSGLPNDRFSAERPEGSISTLTIQRTEQRDSAMYRCASSSEDRVSYNEQFFGPGTRLTVL.

The chain is built from TRBV7-2 and TRBJ2-1, with D unclear. The CDR3 has 15 residues. From germline, CDR1 is SGHTA and CDR2 FQGNSA. Trimming stripped 5 bases from V and 1 base from J, with 12 bases between. The CDR3 protein is CASSLTIRSYNEQFF. For the CDR3, the DNA is TGTGCCAGCAGCCTCACGATTAGGTCCTACAATGAGCAGTTCTTC.

This clonotype was recorded many times. The chain joins TRBV6-5 to TRBJ2-3, with TRBD2 identical over 9 bases. J was trimmed by 2 bases and V by 6 bases; bases with no gene match: 15. In germline, CDR1 is MNHEY, CDR2 SVGAGI. This CDR3 has 18 residues. CDR3 bases: TGTGCCAGCAGAACCCCCCCCCGTGCGGGAGGGTCCACAGATACGCAGTATTTT. Its protein is CASRTPPRAGGSTDTQYF.

This clonotype was seen once. V and J are TRBV3-1 and TRBJ2-5; the D gene is possibly TRBD1 (6 bases). The germline V gene encodes CDR1 LGHDT and CDR2 YNNKEL (reference sequence). The CDR3 has 19 residues. Trimming took off 7 bases at V and 4 bases at J, with 31 bases between the two ends. The CDR3 DNA reads as TGTGCCAGCACCCCACCCGGGACACACGGAAGTACTGTGAGAGAGACCCAGTACTTC. It encodes CASTPPGTHGSTVRETQYF.

This sequence joins TRBV20-1 and TRBJ2-7; 8 bases agree with TRBD2. The CDR3 covers 16 residues. Germline CDR1 DFQATT, CDR2 SNEGSKA (reference sequence). Trimming took 4 bases from V and 7 from J; bases not matched to a gene: 18. This CDR3 reads CSAKGVGGRPLGEQYF. CDR3 in DNA: TGCAGTGCTAAGGGGGTTGGCGGGAGGCCCCTCGGTGAGCAGTACTTC.

This clonotype was picked up a small number of times. This chain connects TRBV28 to TRBJ1-5, with a possible D match to TRBD1 (5 bases). In germline, CDR1 is MDHEN, CDR2 SYDVKM. The V end lost 3 bases, the J end lost 0 bases, and 9 bases lay between the germline ends. This CDR3 comprises 15 residues. CDR3 DNA sequence: TGTGCCAGCAGTTTCGGGGGAAGTAGCAATCAGCCCCAGCATTTT. Its translation is CASSFGGSSNQPQHF.

This chain links TRBV12-3 or TRBV12-4 with TRBJ2-2, with D unclear. V dropped 0 bases and J dropped 11 bases, with 7 bases sitting between them. The CDR3 totals 12 residues. The CDR3 spells CASSLAPTELFF. The CDR3 DNA sequence: TGTGCCAGCAGTTTAGCGCCTACCGAGCTGTTTTTT.

At least ten counts were recorded for this clonotype. The rearrangement uses TRBV4-1 and TRBJ2-7, with D perhaps TRBD2 (6 bases). The germline V gene has CDR1 MGHRA and CDR2 YSYEKL. The ends were cut back, 1 base at V and 0 bases at J, with 16 bases in the middle. The CDR3 has 17 amino acids. The chain's CDR3 is CASSQGARDPSSYEQYF. In nucleotides, the CDR3 is TGCGCCAGCAGCCAAGGGGCGCGGGACCCGAGCTCCTACGAGCAGTACTTC.

Many counts were recorded for this clonotype. CDR3 amino acids: CASSQEIAASYEQYF. The CDR3 nucleotides read TGCGCCAGCAGCCAAGAGATAGCGGCCTCCTACGAGCAGTACTTC. The rearrangement uses TRBV4-3 and TRBJ2-7; D perhaps matches TRBD2 (6 bases). V was clipped by 0 bases and J by 0 bases, with 9 bases between them. The germline gives CDR1 LGHNA, CDR2 YSLEER. The CDR3 loop spans 15 amino acids.

This clonotype is a singleton in its sample. In nucleotides, the CDR3 is TGTGCCAGCAGCTCGGGACATTCTAACTATGGCTACACCTTC. This gives the protein CASSSGHSNYGYTF. The rearrangement joins TRBV6-2 or TRBV6-3 to TRBJ1-2; TRBD1 might be the D (6 bases). The length of the CDR3 is 14 residues. The V gene lost 6 bases and the J gene lost 0 bases, with 11 bases spanning the gap. From germline, CDR1 is MNHEY and CDR2 SVGEGT.

About this clonotype: One end of the junction does not line up with germline, which may come from a read error. The chain carries TRBV24-1 and TRBJ2-6; 9 positions match TRBD1. The germline CDR1 and CDR2 sequences are KGHDR and SFDVKD. The CDR3 consists of 15 residues. The chain's CDR3 is CATSDLTGGAIVLTF. The CDR3 coding sequence is TGTGCCACCAGTGATCTGACAGGGGGGGCCATCGTCCTGACTTTC.

This clonotype appeared many times. This sequence joins TRBV20-1 and TRBJ2-6, with 9 positions matching TRBD1. Germline CDR1 reads DFQATT; CDR2 reads SNEGSKA (reference sequence). This CDR3 contains 19 residues. CDR3 protein: CSQTTGGPIVSPGANVLTF. Here the CDR3 DNA reads TGCAGCCAAACGACAGGGGGTCCGATAGTCTCTCCTGGGGCCAACGTCCTGACTTTC.

At least ten counts were recorded for this clonotype. The chain has TRBV15 and TRBJ2-6, with 9 positions matching TRBD1. CDR3 length: 17 residues. Germline V gives CDR1 LNHNV, CDR2 YYDKDF (reference sequence). After removal of 5 bases from V and 4 bases from J, the junction contained 9 bases not matched to a gene. This CDR3 is CATSSSTGGAGANVLTF. The CDR3 region has the DNA TGTGCCACCAGCTCCTCCACAGGGGGCGCGGGGGCCAACGTCCTGACTTTC.

This clonotype was seen many times. This sequence joins TRBV27 and TRBJ2-1, with TRBD2 matching 11 bases. The V gene end was trimmed by 5 bases and the J gene end by 12 bases; junction bases not matched to a gene: 12. There are 15 residues in the CDR3. Germline values: CDR1 MNHEY, CDR2 SMNVEV (reference sequence). CDR3 residues: CASSISGGARLGQFF. The CDR3 DNA follows: TGTGCCAGCAGTATTAGCGGGGGGGCCCGTTTGGGGCAGTTCTTC.

This clonotype was seen a few times. The chain uses TRBV19 and TRBJ1-6; no clear D. The CDR3 is 15 residues long. Deletions cut 7 bases from V and 7 bases from J, with 17 bases between. Germline V gene data show CDR1 as LNHDA and CDR2 as SQIVND (reference sequence). In DNA form, the CDR3 reads TGTGCCAGTACCAAGGGTGGCAGCATGAATTCACCCCTCCACTTT. It yields the protein CASTKGGSMNSPLHF.

At least ten counts were recorded for this clonotype. The genes are TRBV12-3 or TRBV12-4 and TRBJ2-1; 15 bases match TRBD2. This CDR3 has 16 residues. V was clipped by 6 bases and J by 6 bases; unmatched bases: 6. The DNA of the CDR3 is TGTGCCAGCAGCCGGGGGACTAGCGGGGGGCCCAATGAGCAGTTCTTC. This translates into CASSRGTSGGPNEQFF.

Comments on this clonotype: A much larger clone differs from this one at a single base, so this may be a read error. This chain links TRBV6-5 with TRBJ1-4; D is possibly TRBD1 (6 bases). Trimming left V 4 bases short and J 6 bases short, with 12 bases between. From germline, CDR1 is MNHEY and CDR2 SVGAGI. The CDR3 is made up of 14 amino acids. DNA of the CDR3: TGTGCCAGCAGTTTGGGGGGGCCCCATGAAAAACTGTTTTTT. This codes for CASSLGGPHEKLFF.

This clonotype was seen ten or more times. J is TRBJ1-1 and V is TRBV5-1, with TRBD1 identical over 7 bases. CDR3 length: 14 residues. J was trimmed by 8 bases and V by 6 bases; bases with no gene match: 13. The germline gives CDR1 SGHRS, CDR2 YFSETQ. Written as DNA, the CDR3 is TGCGCCAGCAACATTCCCGGGACAGCGACCGAAGCTTTCTTT. Its protein product is CASNIPGTATEAFF.

This clonotype was observed at least ten times. The chain combines TRBV29-1 with TRBJ2-1; the match to TRBD1 covers 8 bases. The V gene end was trimmed by 1 base and the J gene end by 0 bases; junction bases not matched to a gene: 8. Germline assignment: CDR1 SQVTM and CDR2 ANQGSEA. This CDR3 is built from 17 residues. The CDR3 DNA sequence: TGCAGCGTTGAAGGCCCTTGGACAGGGAGCTCCTACAATGAGCAGTTCTTC. Translated: CSVEGPWTGSSYNEQFF.

There are many counts of this clonotype. The genes are TRBV25-1 and TRBJ2-3; 7 positions match TRBD2. Germline trimming cut 3 bases from V and 4 bases from J; bases unmatched to any gene: 4. The germline V gene encodes CDR1 MGHDK and CDR2 SYGVNS. The CDR3 covers 14 residues. CDR3 bases: TGTGCCAGCAGTGAGGCTAGCGGATCAGATACGCAGTATTTT. Protein: CASSEASGSDTQYF.

This clonotype was seen ten or more times. The J gene is TRBJ2-1, the V gene TRBV28; possibly TRBD2 for D (5 bases). V lost 5 bases and J 6 bases, leaving 20 bases between the germline ends. This CDR3 is 16 amino acids long. Per germline, CDR1 MDHEN and CDR2 SYDVKM. The CDR3 here is CASSPYSAVWLNEQFF. CDR3 sequence (DNA): TGTGCCAGCAGTCCCTATAGCGCGGTCTGGCTCAATGAGCAGTTCTTC.